One and the same sample provided the 10 T cell receptor beta chains below, sequenced in a study of HIV-infected children after antiretroviral therapy interruption (dated 2019 in TCRdb). Libraries were made using 3' RACE. TCRdb names Illumina MiSeq as the instrument used. To correct PCR amplification bias, TCR libraries were generated from RNA with a 3' RACE protocol that used unique molecular identifiers. TCRdb redid the processing of the public reads, applying fastp at Q25 and MiXCR, and retained in-frame beta chains. Rows matching on CDR3 protein sequence are summarized as one entry with the most common DNA and genes. This sample lists more than 35,000 distinct CDR3 sequences; more than 6.5% were detected once. Of the sample, approximately 1% is held by the ten largest clones. This sample's treatment or condition label indicates: PENTA 11 planned treatment interruption arm or continuous ART arm.

The specimen comprised CD45RA+ CD4+ T cells from PBMCs, pooled from several time points, sampled from a donor given antiretroviral therapy, either interrupted or continuous. The sample's cell subset or site label is to be understood as: naive CD4+ CD45RA+ CD45RO- T cells. These TCRs come from a pool of human donors with HIV.

This clonotype was recorded at least ten times. The junction and the germline gene differ at one end; a read error may be behind it. The chain links TRBV28 to TRBJ2-7, with D perhaps assigned TRBD1 or TRBD2 (5 bases each). The CDR3 is made up of 14 amino acids. Germline V gene sequence: CDR1 MDHEN, CDR2 SYDVKM. Written as DNA, the CDR3 is TGTGCTAGCAGTAGAGAGGCCTGGGGGTATGAACAGTACTTC. This encodes CASSREAWGYEQYF.

This clonotype was seen at least ten times. The rearrangement links TRBV18 to TRBJ1-5, with TRBD1 identical over 10 bases. The V gene's germline CDR1 is KGHSH and CDR2 LQKENI. This CDR3 is 13 amino acids long. J lost 7 bases, V lost 8 bases, and 5 bases had no gene match. CDR3 in amino acids: CASKGTGEQPQHF. The CDR3 DNA reads TGTGCCAGCAAAGGGACAGGGGAACAGCCCCAGCATTTT.

In its sample, this clonotype was seen many times. The V and J genes are TRBV4-2 and TRBJ2-4; D uncertain. The CDR3 has 12 residues. V was trimmed by 0 bases and J by 7 bases, leaving 4 bases between them. In germline, CDR1 is LGHNA, CDR2 YNFKEQ. The CDR3 loop is CASSQEGNIQYF. Written as DNA, the CDR3 is TGTGCCAGCAGCCAAGAAGGGAACATTCAGTACTTC.

This clonotype has only a few counts. The V call is TRBV19, the J call TRBJ1-6, with a weak D call TRBD1 (6 bases). The CDR3 runs 17 residues. Trimming stripped 3 bases from V and 10 bases from J, with 22 bases between. Germline-derived CDR1 and CDR2 are LNHDA and SQIVND (reference sequence). The DNA for the CDR3 is TGTGCCAGTAGTATGCGGCTCCTCCGGGACAAACACTCACCCCTCCACTTT. It codes for CASSMRLLRDKHSPLHF.

In its sample, this clonotype ranks as medium-sized. The chain combines TRBV10-2 with TRBJ2-5; D unresolved. The germline V gene has CDR1 WSHSY and CDR2 SAAADI. V lost 0 bases to trimming and J lost 4 bases, with 3 bases between them. This CDR3 contains 12 residues. The CDR3: CASSESGETQYF. In DNA form, the CDR3 reads TGCGCCAGCAGTGAGTCTGGAGAGACCCAGTACTTC.

Many counts were recorded for this clonotype. This chain joins TRBV6-6 and TRBJ2-7; 10 positions match TRBD1. V shed 10 bases and J 5 bases; nucleotides not matched to a gene: 14. This CDR3 is 15 amino acids long. CDR1 is MNHNY, CDR2 SVGAGI, per germline (reference sequence). In DNA form, the CDR3 reads TGTGCCACCGGACCAGGACAGGGGGGATTCGACGAGCAGTACTTC. This gives the protein CATGPGQGGFDEQYF.

This clonotype was seen many times. V gene TRBV28 combines with J gene TRBJ2-6; no clear D gene. The V and J ends lost 8 bases and 0 bases respectively, with 14 bases between them. Per germline, CDR1 MDHEN and CDR2 SYDVKM. The CDR3 runs to 16 residues. This chain's CDR3 is CASGNVANSGANVLTF. In DNA form, the CDR3 reads TGTGCCAGCGGAAACGTAGCAAACTCTGGGGCCAACGTCCTGACTTTC.

The table lists this clonotype with a few counts. V usage is TRBV5-1 and J usage is TRBJ1-3; tentative D call: TRBD1 (5 bases). The germline V gene encodes CDR1 SGHRS and CDR2 YFSETQ. V lost 4 bases and J 0 bases, leaving 20 bases between the germline ends. This CDR3 has 18 amino acids. CDR3 amino acids: CASSRNTKDSLSGNTIYF. In DNA form, the CDR3 reads TGCGCCAGCAGCCGTAATACCAAAGACAGTCTCTCTGGAAACACCATATATTTT.

This clonotype was detected many times. V is TRBV7-2 and J is TRBJ2-7; the D gene is possibly TRBD2 (5 bases). The CDR3 contains 15 residues. The germline V gene has CDR1 SGHTA and CDR2 FQGNSA. Trimming shortened V by 5 bases and J by 7 bases, and 21 bases separated the two germline ends. CDR3 region: CASSAQPGISREQYF. CDR3 nucleotides: TGTGCCAGCAGCGCCCAGCCCGGGATTTCGCGAGAGCAGTACTTC.

The table lists this clonotype with many counts. The chain has TRBV11-3 and TRBJ2-7; no firm D call. The V and J ends lost 1 base and 5 bases respectively, with 12 bases between them. Germline lookup yields CDR1 SGHNT and CDR2 YENEEA. The CDR3 extends over 14 amino acids. DNA of the CDR3: TGTGCCAGCAGCTTAGCCGGCCGGGTGGACGAGCAGTACTTC. This encodes CASSLAGRVDEQYF.